The 19 T cell receptor beta chains below come from one sample, sequenced in a study of molecular identifiers for immune sequencing clone quantification. TCRdb fed the PCR reads into MiXCR, producing one record per CDR3 protein. The sample shows 90,000 or so distinct CDR3 sequences, approximately 25% of them seen only once. The sequencing input was naive CD8+ T cells from blood, with Jurkat cell RNA spiked in. Subset: FACS-sorted CD8+CD4-CCR7+CD45RA+ naive T cells. The receptor source for this set is a human donor in good health. Some libraries in this study had Jurkat cell RNA spiked in.

Only a few counts were recorded for this clonotype. The genes are TRBV5-8 and TRBJ2-3; 10 nucleotides match TRBD2. This CDR3 contains 15 residues. CDR1 is SGHTS, CDR2 YDEGEE, per germline. Trimming at V came to 2 bases and at J to 1 base, leaving 1 base not matched to a gene. CDR3 nucleotide sequence: TGTGCCAGCAGCTTTGGACTAGCGGGCACAGATACGCAGTATTTT. Protein: CASSFGLAGTDTQYF. The whole variable domain, remainder taken from reference TRBV5-8 and TRBJ2-3, is EAGVTQSPTHLIKTRGQQATLRCSPISGHTSVYWYQQALGLGLQFLLWYDEGEERNRGNFPPRFSGRQFPNYSSELNVNALELEDSALYLCASSFGLAGTDTQYFGPGTRLTVL.

The chain employs TRBV7-9 and TRBJ2-3, with 8 bases fitting TRBD1. The germline CDR1 and CDR2 sequences are SEHNR and FQNEAQ (reference sequence). The length of the CDR3 is 17 residues. Germline trimming cut 2 bases from V and 4 bases from J; bases unmatched to any gene: 11. CDR3 residues: CASSLPPDRAVADTQYF. In nucleotides, the CDR3 is TGTGCCAGCAGCTTACCCCCGGACAGGGCAGTGGCAGATACGCAGTATTTT.

Regarding this clonotype: Mismatch with germline at one junction end may stem from a read error. This sequence joins TRBV27 and TRBJ2-6; TRBD1 is a possible D gene (5 bases). Germline lookup yields CDR1 MNHEY and CDR2 SMNVEV (reference sequence). The CDR3 has 14 amino acids. The CDR3 DNA reads as TGTGCCAGCAGTTTCGTCTCTGGGGCCAACGCCCTGACTTTC. Protein sequence: CASSFVSGANALTF.

This clonotype was recorded a few times. This chain joins TRBV4-1 and TRBJ2-7; D is unclear. CDR3 size: 14 residues. Trimming removed 1 base from V and 0 bases from J, with 7 bases in between. CDR1 is MGHRA, CDR2 YSYEKL, per germline. CDR3 in DNA: TGCGCCAGCAGCCAAGGCGAACCCTCCTACGAGCAGTACTTC. It encodes CASSQGEPSYEQYF.

Worth noting for this clonotype: This clone may be a read error of a much larger clone one base away. V gene TRBV5-1 combines with J gene TRBJ2-6; no firm D call. Trimming stripped 5 bases from V and 2 bases from J, with 8 bases between. The CDR3 extends over 14 amino acids. CDR1 is SGHRS, CDR2 YFSETQ, per germline. The CDR3 bases are TGCGCCAGCAGTCCTGTCCCTGGGGCCAACGTCCTGACTTTC. Encoded protein: CASSPVPGANVLTF.

A note on this clonotype: This sequence may be a read error, since a much larger clone differs from it by one base. This rearrangement joins TRBV7-2 to TRBJ2-7; 8 bases map to TRBD1. Trimming at V came to 5 bases and at J to 5 bases, leaving 8 bases not matched to a gene. Germline lookup yields CDR1 SGHTA and CDR2 FQGNSA. CDR3 length equals 14 residues. DNA for the CDR3: TGTGCCAGCAGCCTTAACGACAGGGGAGACGAGCAGTACTTC. Translation gives CASSLNDRGDEQYF.

In regard to this clonotype: Just one base apart from a much larger clone, this may be a read error. The rearrangement joins TRBV7-2 to TRBJ2-1; a weak D match, TRBD2 (5 bases). Germline V gene lookup returns CDR1 SGHTA and CDR2 FQGNSA. The CDR3 spans 13 residues. For the CDR3, the DNA is TGTGCCAGCAGCGGGAGCTCCTACAATGGGCAGTTCTTC. It translates to CASSGSSYNGQFF.

The chain couples TRBV20-1 to TRBJ2-2; TRBD2 matches at 7 bases. The germline CDR1 and CDR2 sequences are DFQATT and SNEGSKA (reference sequence). Unmatched junction bases numbered 11, after V lost 1 base and J lost 0 bases. This CDR3 has 18 residues. This CDR3 is CSARGEPRLATNTGELFF. The CDR3 coding sequence is TGCAGTGCTAGAGGAGAGCCGAGACTAGCTACGAACACCGGGGAGCTGTTTTTT.

This sequence joins TRBV30 and TRBJ2-7; a possible D gene is TRBD1 (5 bases). This CDR3 is built from 14 residues. The V gene lost 0 bases and the J gene lost 5 bases, with 14 bases spanning the gap. CDR1 is GTSNPN and CDR2 is SVGIG in the germline V gene (reference sequence). CDR3 DNA sequence: TGTGCCTGGAGTGTAGGGTCAGGGCATGACGAGCAGTACTTC. Its translation is CAWSVGSGHDEQYF.

The V gene is TRBV4-1, the J gene TRBJ2-3; 7 bases are shared with TRBD2. The germline V gene has CDR1 MGHRA and CDR2 YSYEKL. The CDR3 extends over 16 amino acids. V gave up 0 bases and J gave up 2 bases; unmatched junction bases: 5. The CDR3 coding sequence is TGCGCCAGCAGCCAAGAGCCGGGACTAACCACAGATACGCAGTATTTT. Protein: CASSQEPGLTTDTQYF.

Turning to this clonotype: With a much larger clone just one base away, this may be a read error. CDR3 protein: CASSFDPIGTEAFF. The CDR3 bases are TGTGCCAGCAGTTTCGACCCGATCGGCACTGAAGCTTTCTTT. This sequence joins TRBV6-5 and TRBJ1-1; D unresolved. The CDR3 is 14 residues long. Trimming took off 4 bases at V and 4 bases at J, with 13 bases between the two ends. The germline CDR1 and CDR2 sequences are MNHEY and SVGAGI.

The chain recombines TRBV15 with TRBJ2-7, with D perhaps given as TRBD1 or TRBD2 (5 bases each). The CDR3 sequence is 14 residues long. Looked up from germline, CDR1 is LNHNV and CDR2 is YYDKDF (reference sequence). V dropped 8 bases and J dropped 0 bases, with 14 bases sitting between them. CDR3 nucleotide sequence: TGTGCCACCGAGGGTGGGACCGACTCCTACGAGCAGTACTTC. Residues: CATEGGTDSYEQYF. The entire variable domain, with the rest obtained from reference TRBV15 and TRBJ2-7, is as follows: DAMVIQNPRYQVTQFGKPVTLSCSQTLNHNVMYWYQQKSSQAPKLLFHYYDKDFNNEADTPDNFQSRRPNTSFCFLDIRSPGLGDTAMYLCATEGGTDSYEQYFGPGTRLTVT.

This clonotype came up a few times. The chain employs TRBV7-9 and TRBJ2-7, with D possibly being TRBD2 (6 bases). V was clipped by 5 bases and J by 6 bases, with 20 bases between them. Germline V lookup: CDR1 SEHNR, CDR2 FQNEAQ (reference sequence). The CDR3 is 15 amino acids. The CDR3 reads CASSQSGTGPFEQYF. The CDR3 DNA is TGTGCCAGCAGCCAGAGTGGGACTGGTCCCTTCGAGCAGTACTTC.

Ten or more counts support this clonotype. The rearrangement uses TRBV4-3 and TRBJ2-3, with D unresolved. Trimming left V 0 bases short and J 2 bases short, with 6 bases between. The CDR3 runs to 14 residues. CDR1 and CDR2 from the germline V gene are LGHNA and YSLEER. Written as DNA, the CDR3 is TGCGCCAGCAGCCAAGACAGCTCCACAGATACGCAGTATTTT. This gives the protein CASSQDSSTDTQYF.

The V gene is TRBV29-1, the J gene TRBJ2-3, with 8 positions matching TRBD2. The CDR3 totals 17 residues. Per the germline V gene, CDR1 is SQVTM and CDR2 is ANQGSEA. Unmatched junction bases numbered 13, after V lost 3 bases and J lost 2 bases. In DNA form, the CDR3 reads TGCAGCGTTGATGGGGTCCGGGAGGGATTAAACACAGATACGCAGTATTTT. Translated: CSVDGVREGLNTDTQYF.

In the case of this clonotype: A much larger clone lies one base from this, so it may be a read error. This chain joins TRBV27 and TRBJ2-6; maybe TRBD1 (6 bases). The V gene's germline CDR1 is MNHEY and CDR2 SMNVEV (reference sequence). The CDR3 consists of 16 residues. The CDR3 nucleotides are TGTGCCAGCGGTTTATCAGGGGTCTCTGGGGCCAACGTCCTGACTTTC. Encoded protein: CASGLSGVSGANVLTF.

The rearrangement links TRBV11-2 to TRBJ2-3, with D unresolved. Trimming stripped 2 bases from V and 1 base from J, with 4 bases between. This CDR3 comprises 13 residues. Looked up from germline, CDR1 is SGHAT and CDR2 is FQNNGV. Written as DNA, the CDR3 is TGTGCCAGCAGCTTAACGGGCACAGATACGCAGTATTTT. This sequence encodes CASSLTGTDTQYF.

This clonotype was observed a few times. V gene TRBV27 combines with J gene TRBJ1-5; D is uncertain. The CDR3 extends over 13 amino acids. Trimming stripped 0 bases from V and 0 bases from J, with 0 bases between. Germline V lookup: CDR1 MNHEY, CDR2 SMNVEV (reference sequence). CDR3 sequence: CASSLSSNQPQHF. CDR3 DNA: TGTGCCAGCAGTTTATCTAGCAATCAGCCCCAGCATTTT.

This clonotype was observed many times. This chain uses TRBV3-1 with TRBJ2-3; 8 nucleotides align to TRBD1. Trimming at V came to 4 bases and at J to 6 bases, leaving 12 bases not matched to a gene. Germline CDR1 is LGHDT and CDR2 is YNNKEL (reference sequence). The CDR3 loop spans 16 amino acids. The DNA of the CDR3 is TGTGCCAGCAGCCCCCTGACAGGGGACTTGTCGGATACGCAGTATTTT. Translating it yields CASSPLTGDLSDTQYF.